The sequence of this T cell receptor beta chain was determined in a study of identifying expanded T cells in peripheral blood. During the collection period, no donor immune events like infections were recorded. V lost 2 bases and J lost 8, with 6 bases in between. Germline V gene sequence: CDR1 DFQATT, CDR2 SNEGSKA (reference sequence). This CDR3 has 10 amino acids. Findings and limits, study-wide: Variance in clone template counts between roughly two-week samples significantly increased with total template count across all healthy donors. Over approximately two and four weeks, about 15 and 19 clones changed, versus 1.2 between replicates.

Some clones are missing from TCRdb's copy, which holds only in-frame ones; the method was immunoSEQ multiplex PCR. The sample contains roughly 100,000 clones, approximately 90% of which appear only once. Of note for this clone: Antigen unknown.

The TCR originated in a person aged 18 to 75 in good health. Sequenced: blood. The genes are TRBV20-1 and TRBJ1-2, with D unclear. The CDR3 sequence: CSARPVGYTF. DNA for the CDR3: TGCAGTGCTAGACCGGTGGGCTACACCTTC.